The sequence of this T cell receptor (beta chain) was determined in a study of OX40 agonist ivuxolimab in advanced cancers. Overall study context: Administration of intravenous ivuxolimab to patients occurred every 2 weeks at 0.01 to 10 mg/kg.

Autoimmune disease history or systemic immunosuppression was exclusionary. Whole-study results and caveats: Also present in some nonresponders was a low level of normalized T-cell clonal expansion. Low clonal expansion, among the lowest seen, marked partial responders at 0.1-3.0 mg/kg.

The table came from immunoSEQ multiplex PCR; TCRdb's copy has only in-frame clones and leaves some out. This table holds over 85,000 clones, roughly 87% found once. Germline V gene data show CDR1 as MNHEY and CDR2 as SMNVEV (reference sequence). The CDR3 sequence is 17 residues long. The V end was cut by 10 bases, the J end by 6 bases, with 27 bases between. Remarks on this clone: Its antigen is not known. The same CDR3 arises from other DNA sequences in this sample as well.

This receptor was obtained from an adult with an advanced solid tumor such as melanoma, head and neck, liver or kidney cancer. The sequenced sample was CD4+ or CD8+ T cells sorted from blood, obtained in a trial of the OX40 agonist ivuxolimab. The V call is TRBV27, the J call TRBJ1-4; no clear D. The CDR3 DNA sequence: TGTGCCACTTTTGCCCCGATAGTCCCCCCCCTAGATGAAAAACTGTTTTTT. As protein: CATFAPIVPPLDEKLFF.